Shown below are 5 T cell receptor beta chains from a single sample sequenced in a study of blood T cell repertoires in COVID-19. The repertoire was sequenced with immunoSEQ multiplex PCR; TCRdb's copy has only in-frame clones and lacks some. The data contain approximately 75,000 clones, 75% to 95% of them singletons. Sequencing was done on a sample of peripheral blood. The source is a human donor in a cohort sampled during active COVID-19.

The DNA for the CDR3 is TGCAGCGTTGAAGATCGGACTGCCGTTCCTATCAACTATGGCTACACCTTC. This codes for CSVEDRTAVPINYGYTF. The chain is built from TRBV29-1 and TRBJ1-2; D is unresolved. CDR3 size: 17 residues. CDR1 and CDR2 from the germline V gene are SQVTM and ANQGSEA. V lost 0 bases and J 2 bases, leaving 19 bases between the germline ends.

The V call is TRBV6-2 or TRBV6-3, the J call TRBJ2-1, with TRBD2 matching 9 bases. The trim removed 2 bases at V and 4 bases at J, leaving 9 bases unmatched. The CDR3 runs to 17 residues. Germline CDR1 and CDR2: MNHEY and SVGEGT. CDR3 protein: CASSYPPSSGAYNEQFF. The CDR3 DNA follows: TGTGCCAGCAGTTACCCCCCATCTAGCGGGGCTTACAATGAGCAGTTCTTC.

The chain uses TRBV6-4 and TRBJ1-2, with D possibly being TRBD1 (5 bases). In germline, CDR1 is MRHNA, CDR2 SNTAGT. Deletions cut 6 bases from V and 4 bases from J, with 12 bases between. The CDR3 is 13 residues long. The CDR3 region has the DNA TGTGCCAGCAGCCCTGACAGTTCCTATGGCTACACCTTC. Translating it yields CASSPDSSYGYTF.

V gene TRBV6-6 combines with J gene TRBJ2-5, with 7 bases matching TRBD1. The V gene's germline CDR1 is MNHNY and CDR2 SVGAGI (reference sequence). The J segment lost 1 base and the V segment lost 4 bases, leaving 6 bases of the junction unmatched. This CDR3 region has 15 residues. The CDR3 spells CASSSNWDSQETQYF. The CDR3 DNA is TGTGCCAGCAGTTCAAACTGGGACAGCCAAGAGACCCAGTACTTC.

J is TRBJ1-2 and V is TRBV2, with D maybe TRBD1 (6 bases). V lost 2 bases to trimming and J lost 4 bases, with 11 bases between them. This CDR3 spans 14 amino acids. Germline assignment: CDR1 SNHLY and CDR2 FYNNEI. This CDR3 reads CASSENRVGYGYTF. The CDR3 bases are TGTGCCAGCAGTGAAAACAGGGTTGGCTATGGCTACACCTTC. Variable domain in full (rest from reference TRBV2 and TRBJ1-2): EPEVTQTPSHQVTQMGQEVILRCVPISNHLYFYWYRQILGQKVEFLVSFYNNEISEKSEIFDDQFSVERPDGSNFTLKIRSTKLEDSAMYFCASSENRVGYGYTFGSGTRLTVV.